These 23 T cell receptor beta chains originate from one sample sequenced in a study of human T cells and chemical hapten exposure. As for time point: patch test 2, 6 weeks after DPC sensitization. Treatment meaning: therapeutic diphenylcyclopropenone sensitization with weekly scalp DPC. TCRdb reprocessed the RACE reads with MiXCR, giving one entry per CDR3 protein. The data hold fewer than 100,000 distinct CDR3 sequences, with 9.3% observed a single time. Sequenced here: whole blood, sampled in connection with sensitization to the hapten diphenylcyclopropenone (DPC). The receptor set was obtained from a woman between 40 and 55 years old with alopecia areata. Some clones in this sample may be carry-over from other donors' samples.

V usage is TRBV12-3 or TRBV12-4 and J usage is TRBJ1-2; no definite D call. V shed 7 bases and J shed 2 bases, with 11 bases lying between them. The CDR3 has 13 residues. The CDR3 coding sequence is TGTGCCAGCACCCTCCTCATCAACTATGGCTACACCTTC. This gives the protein CASTLLINYGYTF.

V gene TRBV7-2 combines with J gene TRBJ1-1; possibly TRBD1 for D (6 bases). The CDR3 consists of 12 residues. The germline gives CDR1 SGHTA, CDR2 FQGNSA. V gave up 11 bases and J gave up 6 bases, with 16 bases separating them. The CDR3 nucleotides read TGTGCCTCAAGGGGGACACACGCTGAAGCTTTCTTT. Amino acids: CASRGTHAEAFF. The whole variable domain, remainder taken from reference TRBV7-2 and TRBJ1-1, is GAGVSQSPSNKVTEKGKDVELRCDPISGHTALYWYRQSLGQGLEFLIYFQGNSAPDKSGLPSDRFSAERTGGSVSTLTIQRTQQEDSAVYLCASRGTHAEAFFGQGTRLTVV.

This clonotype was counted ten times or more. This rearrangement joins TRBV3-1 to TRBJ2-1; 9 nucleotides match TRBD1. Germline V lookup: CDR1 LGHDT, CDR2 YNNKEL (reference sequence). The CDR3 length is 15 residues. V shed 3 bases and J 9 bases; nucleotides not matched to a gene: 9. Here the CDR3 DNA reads TGTGCCAGCAGCCAGGCGGGACAGGGTTCAAGTGAGCAGTTCTTC. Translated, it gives CASSQAGQGSSEQFF.

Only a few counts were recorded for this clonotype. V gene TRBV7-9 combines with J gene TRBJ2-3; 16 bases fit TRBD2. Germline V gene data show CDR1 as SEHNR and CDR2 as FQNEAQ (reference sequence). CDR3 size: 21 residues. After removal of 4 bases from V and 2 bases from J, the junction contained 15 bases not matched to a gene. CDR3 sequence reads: CASSSPGLAGGPSRTTDTQYF. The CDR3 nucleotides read TGTGCCAGCAGCTCCCCGGGACTAGCGGGAGGGCCCTCAAGAACCACAGATACGCAGTATTTT.

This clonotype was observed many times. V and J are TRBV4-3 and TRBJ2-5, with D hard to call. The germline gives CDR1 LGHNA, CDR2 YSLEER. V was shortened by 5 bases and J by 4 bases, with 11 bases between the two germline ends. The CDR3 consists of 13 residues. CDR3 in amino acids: CASSLHRGETQYF. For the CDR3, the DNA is TGCGCCAGCAGCTTGCACAGAGGAGAGACCCAGTACTTC.

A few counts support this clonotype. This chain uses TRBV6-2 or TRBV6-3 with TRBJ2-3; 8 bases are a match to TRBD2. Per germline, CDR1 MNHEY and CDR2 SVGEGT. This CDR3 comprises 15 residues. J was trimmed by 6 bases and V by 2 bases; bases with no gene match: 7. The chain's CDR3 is CASSYNPSGLDTQYF. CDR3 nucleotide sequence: TGTGCCAGCAGTTACAATCCTAGCGGGTTGGATACGCAGTATTTT.

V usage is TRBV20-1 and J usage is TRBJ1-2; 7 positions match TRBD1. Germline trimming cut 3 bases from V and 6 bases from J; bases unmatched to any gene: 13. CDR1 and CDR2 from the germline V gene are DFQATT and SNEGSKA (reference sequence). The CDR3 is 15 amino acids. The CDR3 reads CSASRDRSYGDGYTF. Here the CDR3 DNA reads TGCAGTGCTAGCAGGGACAGATCCTATGGGGATGGCTACACCTTC.

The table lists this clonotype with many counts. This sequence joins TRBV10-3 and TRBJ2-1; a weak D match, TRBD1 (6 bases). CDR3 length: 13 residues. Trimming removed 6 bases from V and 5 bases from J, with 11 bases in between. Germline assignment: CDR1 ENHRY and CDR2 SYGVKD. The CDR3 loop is CAIRRQADNEQFF. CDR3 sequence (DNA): TGTGCCATCAGACGACAGGCAGACAATGAGCAGTTCTTC.

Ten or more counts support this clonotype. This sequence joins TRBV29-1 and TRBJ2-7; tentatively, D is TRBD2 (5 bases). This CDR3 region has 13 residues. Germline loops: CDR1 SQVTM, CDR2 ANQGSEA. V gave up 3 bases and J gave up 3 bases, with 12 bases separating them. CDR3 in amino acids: CSVDTGKGYEQYF. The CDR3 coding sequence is TGCAGCGTTGATACCGGGAAGGGCTACGAGCAGTACTTC.

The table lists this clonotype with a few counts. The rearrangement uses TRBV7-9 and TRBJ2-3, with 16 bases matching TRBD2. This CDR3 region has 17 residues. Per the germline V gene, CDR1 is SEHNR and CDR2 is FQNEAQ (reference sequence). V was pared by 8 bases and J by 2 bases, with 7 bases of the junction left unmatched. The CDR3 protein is CASSGTSGRANTDTQYF. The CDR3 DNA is TGTGCCAGCTCCGGGACTAGCGGGAGGGCAAACACAGATACGCAGTATTTT.

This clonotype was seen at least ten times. Here the CDR3 reads CSAFPPPAGTQYF. The CDR3 DNA is TGCAGTGCTTTCCCGCCCCCAGCGGGGACCCAGTACTTC. The gene calls are TRBV20-1 and TRBJ2-5; maybe TRBD2 (6 bases). This CDR3 is 13 amino acids long. Germline V gene data show CDR1 as DFQATT and CDR2 as SNEGSKA (reference sequence). Trimming removed 5 bases from V and 7 bases from J, with 17 bases in between.

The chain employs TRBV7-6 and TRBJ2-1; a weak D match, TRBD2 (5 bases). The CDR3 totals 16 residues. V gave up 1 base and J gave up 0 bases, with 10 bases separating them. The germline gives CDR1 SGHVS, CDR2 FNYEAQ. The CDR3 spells CASSLGGVNSYNEQFF. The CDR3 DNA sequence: TGTGCCAGCAGCTTAGGGGGAGTTAACTCCTACAATGAGCAGTTCTTC.

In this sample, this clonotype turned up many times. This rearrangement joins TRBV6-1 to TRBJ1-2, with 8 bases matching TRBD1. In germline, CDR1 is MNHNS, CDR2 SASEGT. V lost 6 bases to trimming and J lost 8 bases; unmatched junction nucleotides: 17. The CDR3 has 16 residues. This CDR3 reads CASRGYLRDRTAGYTF. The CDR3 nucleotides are TGTGCCAGCAGGGGTTATCTCCGGGACAGGACAGCCGGCTACACCTTC.

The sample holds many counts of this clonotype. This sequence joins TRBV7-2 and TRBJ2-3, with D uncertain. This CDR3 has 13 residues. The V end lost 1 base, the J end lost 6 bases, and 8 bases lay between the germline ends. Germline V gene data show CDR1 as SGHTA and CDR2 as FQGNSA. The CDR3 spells CASSLGGEDTQYF. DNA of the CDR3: TGTGCCAGCAGCTTAGGGGGTGAGGATACGCAGTATTTT.

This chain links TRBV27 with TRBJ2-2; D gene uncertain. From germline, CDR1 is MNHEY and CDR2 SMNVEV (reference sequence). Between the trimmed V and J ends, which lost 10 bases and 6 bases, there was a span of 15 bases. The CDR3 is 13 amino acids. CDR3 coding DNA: TGTGCCACCCAGCAAAATATCGCCGGGGAGCTGTTTTTT. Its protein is CATQQNIAGELFF.

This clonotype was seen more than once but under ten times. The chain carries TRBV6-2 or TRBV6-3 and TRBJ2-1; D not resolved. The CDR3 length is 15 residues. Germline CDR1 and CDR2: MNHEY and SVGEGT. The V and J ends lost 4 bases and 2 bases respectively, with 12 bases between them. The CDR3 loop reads CASSLSSLPYNEQFF. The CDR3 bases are TGTGCCAGCAGTTTGAGTAGTCTGCCCTACAATGAGCAGTTCTTC.

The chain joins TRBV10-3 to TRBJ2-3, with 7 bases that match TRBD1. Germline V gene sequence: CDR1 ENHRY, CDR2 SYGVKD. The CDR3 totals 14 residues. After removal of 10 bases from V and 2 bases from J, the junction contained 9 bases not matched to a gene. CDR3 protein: CATARDSHTDTQYF. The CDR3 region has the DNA TGTGCCACCGCTCGGGACAGCCACACAGATACGCAGTATTTT.

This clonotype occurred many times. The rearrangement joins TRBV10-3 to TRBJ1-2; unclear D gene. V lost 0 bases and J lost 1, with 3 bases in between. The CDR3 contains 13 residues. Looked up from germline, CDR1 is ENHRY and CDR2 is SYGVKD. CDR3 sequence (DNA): TGTGCCATCAGTGAGTCTAGTAACTATGGCTACACCTTC. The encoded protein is CAISESSNYGYTF.

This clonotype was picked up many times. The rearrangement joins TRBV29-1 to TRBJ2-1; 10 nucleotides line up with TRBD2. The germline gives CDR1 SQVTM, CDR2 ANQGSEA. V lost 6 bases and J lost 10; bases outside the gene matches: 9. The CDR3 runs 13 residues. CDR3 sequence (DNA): TGCAGCGTCCCGAGCGGGAGGGCATGGGAGCAGTTCTTC. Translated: CSVPSGRAWEQFF.

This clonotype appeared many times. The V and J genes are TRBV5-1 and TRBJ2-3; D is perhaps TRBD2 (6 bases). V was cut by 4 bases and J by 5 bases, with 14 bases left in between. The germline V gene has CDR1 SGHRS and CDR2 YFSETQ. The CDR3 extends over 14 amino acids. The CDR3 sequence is CASSLGLTGDTQYF. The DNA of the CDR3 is TGCGCCAGCAGCCTGGGACTTACTGGAGATACGCAGTATTTT.

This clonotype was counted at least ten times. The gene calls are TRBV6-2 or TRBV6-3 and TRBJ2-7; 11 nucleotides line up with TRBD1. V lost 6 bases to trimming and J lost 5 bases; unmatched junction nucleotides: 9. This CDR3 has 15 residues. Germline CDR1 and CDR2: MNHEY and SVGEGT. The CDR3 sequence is CASSPRGQGVHEQYF. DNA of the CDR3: TGTGCCAGCAGCCCGCGGGGACAGGGGGTCCACGAGCAGTACTTC.

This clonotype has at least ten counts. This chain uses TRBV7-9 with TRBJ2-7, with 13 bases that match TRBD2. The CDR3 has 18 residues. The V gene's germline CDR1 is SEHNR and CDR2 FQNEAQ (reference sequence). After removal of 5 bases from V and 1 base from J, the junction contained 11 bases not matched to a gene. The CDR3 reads CASSTTGTSGTRSYEQYF. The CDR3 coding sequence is TGTGCCAGCAGCACAACCGGGACTAGCGGGACCCGGTCCTACGAGCAGTACTTC.

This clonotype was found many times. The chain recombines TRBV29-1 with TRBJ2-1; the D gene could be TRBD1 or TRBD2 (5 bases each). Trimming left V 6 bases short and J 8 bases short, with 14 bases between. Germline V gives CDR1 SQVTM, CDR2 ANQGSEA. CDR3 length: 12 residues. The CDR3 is CSVDILGDEQFF. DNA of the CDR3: TGCAGCGTAGACATACTAGGGGATGAGCAGTTCTTC.